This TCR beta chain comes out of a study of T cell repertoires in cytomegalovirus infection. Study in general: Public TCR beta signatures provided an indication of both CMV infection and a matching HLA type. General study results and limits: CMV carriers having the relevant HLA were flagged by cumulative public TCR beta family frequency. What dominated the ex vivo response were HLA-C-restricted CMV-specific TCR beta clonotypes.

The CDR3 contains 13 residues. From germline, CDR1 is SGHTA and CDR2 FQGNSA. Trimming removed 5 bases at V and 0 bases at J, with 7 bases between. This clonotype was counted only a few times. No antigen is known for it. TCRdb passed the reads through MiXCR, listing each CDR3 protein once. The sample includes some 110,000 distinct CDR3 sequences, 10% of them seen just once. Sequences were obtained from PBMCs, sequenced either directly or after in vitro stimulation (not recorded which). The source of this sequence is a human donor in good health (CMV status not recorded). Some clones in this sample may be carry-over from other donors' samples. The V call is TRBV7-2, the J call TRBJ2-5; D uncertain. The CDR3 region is CASSPDYQETQYF. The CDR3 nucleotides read TGTGCCAGCAGCCCCGACTACCAAGAGACCCAGTACTTC.